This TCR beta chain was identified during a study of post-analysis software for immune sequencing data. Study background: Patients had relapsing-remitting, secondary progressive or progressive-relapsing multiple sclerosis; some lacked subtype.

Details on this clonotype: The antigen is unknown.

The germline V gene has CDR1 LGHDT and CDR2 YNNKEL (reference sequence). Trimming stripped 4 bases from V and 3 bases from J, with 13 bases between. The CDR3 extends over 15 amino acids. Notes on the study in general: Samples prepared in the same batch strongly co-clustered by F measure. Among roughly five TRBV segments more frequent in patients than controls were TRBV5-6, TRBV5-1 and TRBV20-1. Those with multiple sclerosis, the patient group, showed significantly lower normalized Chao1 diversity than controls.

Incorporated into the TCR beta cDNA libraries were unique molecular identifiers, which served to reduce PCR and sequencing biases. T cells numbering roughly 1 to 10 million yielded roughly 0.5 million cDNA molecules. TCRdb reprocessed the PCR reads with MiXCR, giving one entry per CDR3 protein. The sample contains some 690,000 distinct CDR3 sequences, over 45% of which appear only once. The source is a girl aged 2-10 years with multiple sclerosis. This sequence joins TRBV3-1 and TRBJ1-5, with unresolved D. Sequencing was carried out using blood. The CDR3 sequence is CASSPGKSPNQPQHF. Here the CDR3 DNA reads TGTGCCAGCAGCCCGGGGAAGTCCCCCAATCAGCCCCAGCATTTT.